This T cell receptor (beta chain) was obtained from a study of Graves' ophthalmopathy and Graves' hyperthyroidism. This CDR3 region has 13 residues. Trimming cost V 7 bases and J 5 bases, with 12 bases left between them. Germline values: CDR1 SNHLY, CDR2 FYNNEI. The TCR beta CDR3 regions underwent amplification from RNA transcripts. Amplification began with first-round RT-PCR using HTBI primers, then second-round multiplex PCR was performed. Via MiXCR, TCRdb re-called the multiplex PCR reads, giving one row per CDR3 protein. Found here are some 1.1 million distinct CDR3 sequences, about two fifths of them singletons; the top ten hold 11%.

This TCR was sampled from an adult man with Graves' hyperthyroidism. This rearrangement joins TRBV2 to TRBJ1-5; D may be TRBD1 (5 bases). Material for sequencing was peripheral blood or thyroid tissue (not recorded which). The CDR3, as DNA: TGTGCCAGCACCCAGGGTCCCGATCAGCCCCAGCATTTT. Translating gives CASTQGPDQPQHF.